This TCR beta chain was identified in a study of PD-L1 blockade in urothelial cancer (dated by TCRdb to about 2017). Background for the entire study: Every patient began therapy in the mid-2010s and was given atezolizumab 1,200 mg intravenously every 3 weeks. Pretreatment tumor samples and matched peripheral blood, collected serially before and after atezolizumab treatment, underwent TCR sequencing. Blood samples gave median yields of about 150,000 T cells and 80,000 or so unique TCRs, along with a median clonality of approximately 0.084. An ECOG performance status of 0 or 1 was recorded for the patients, and 0 to 3 prior chemotherapy regimens had been received by the patients. Blood samples were analyzed 3 weeks after the start of treatment (second dose) and 6 weeks after the start of treatment. Roughly 9 patients reached durable clinical benefit, while 20 patients did not. Around 30 patients had pretreatment blood TCR-seq, about 25 had at least one posttreatment blood collection, and about 25 had tumor TCR-seq. Whole exome sequencing and RNA sequencing of pretreatment tumors were performed alongside TCR sequencing in the same patients. Durable clinical benefit meant progression-free survival longer than 6 months, and TCR features were also tested against progression-free and overall survival. About 90% of the roughly 29 patients were identified as males with urothelial cancer of bladder origin, and a prior smoking history was reported by 18 of 29 patients. The study was an exploratory multi-omic analysis of somatic, immune and clinical correlates of response to PD-L1 blockade with atezolizumab in urothelial cancer.

V sheds 4 bases and J sheds 5 bases, leaving 15 bases between their ends. The CDR3 spans 14 residues, from the cysteine through the phenylalanine. The only DNA kept is the CDR3, 42 bases in frame from the first base. CDR1 and CDR2, looked up from the germline V gene, are SGHAT and FQNNGV. The intended sense of this specimen's time point label: pretreatment peripheral blood. A cohort of 25 to 35 patients with locally advanced or metastatic urothelial carcinoma, treated at Memorial Sloan Kettering on a trial protocol, was included. Peripheral blood mononuclear cells were collected pretreatment and during treatment, with between 1 and 8 total time points per patient. The Qiagen DNeasy Blood extraction kit was used to purify genomic DNA from total PBMCs and tumor samples. PBMCs were collected pretreatment and during treatment, and were isolated and stored as previously described. Points the paper makes about the study in general: Because the sample size was small (n of about 29) and many exploratory analyses were performed, the results are intended to be hypothesis-generating. Improved progression-free and overall survival was found to be associated with pretreatment peripheral blood TCR clonality below the median. Among patients with durable benefit, tumor-associated TCR clones showed greater expansion in peripheral blood 3 weeks after treatment started (n ≈ 20, p = 0.022).

Notes on this clone: Its antigen specificity is not known. Per-base quality was not reported, and no clone a single base away is much larger than it.

Synthetic TCR analog templates were spiked into each PCR so that absolute template abundance could be estimated from read counts. Using the immunoSEQ assay, TCRbeta CDR3 regions were amplified from genomic DNA with bias-controlled V and J gene primers. Sequencing of rearranged TCRbeta segments was performed at approximately 20X coverage. Per the source publication's procedure: Sequencing errors were corrected by clustering, and CDR3s were annotated against IMGT so that V, D and J genes could be assigned. Downstream analyses used only productive TCRbeta rearrangements, leaving out any out-of-frame or stop-codon sequences. To compute clonality, Shannon entropy was normalized by the log of the number of unique productive sequences and then subtracted from one. Fisher's exact test with Benjamini-Hochberg correction, at a threshold of adjusted p below 0.01, was used to find clones that differed between time points or between blood and tumor. The table was pulled from immuneACCESS by TCRdb, which kept in-frame rearrangements only. Such tables lose some clones; where checked, under half of the loss comes from unresolved V genes, and the rest has no known cause. V and J calls and clone size are as listed in that table; D and trimming were resolved from the DNA. In all, the sample holds about 86,000 clones, and about 85% of those were seen once. Around 15% of the sample comes from the top ten.

The source is a man aged 60 to 75 with urothelial cancer. The sequences come from PBMCs, collected around atezolizumab (anti-PD-L1) treatment. In this chain, TRBV11-2 is recombined with TRBJ2-7, and TRBD2 may be the D gene, going by 7 matching bases. The bases read TGTGCCAGCAGCTGGGAGGGCAGGGGTAACGAGCAGTACTTC. It specifies CASSWEGRGNEQYF.